The 26 T cell receptor beta chains given below trace back to one sample, sequenced in a study of control samples from healthy donors and cancer patients. Clones were sequenced by immunoSEQ multiplex PCR, and TCRdb holds only the in-frame ones, with some missing. The repertoire includes approximately 86,000 clones, approximately 87% of them detected once, and roughly 2% sits in the top ten. The sample taken for sequencing was blood. These receptors were collected from a woman aged 40 to 50 in good health.

The J gene is TRBJ2-3, the V gene TRBV4-2; D gene ambiguous. Between the trimmed V and J ends, which lost 4 bases and 2 bases, there was a span of 7 bases. CDR1 is LGHNA and CDR2 is YNFKEQ in the germline V gene. The CDR3 is 13 residues long. CDR3 amino acids: CASSPLDTDTQYF. CDR3 DNA sequence: TGTGCCAGCAGCCCATTGGACACAGATACGCAGTATTTT.

This clone has only a few counts. At the DNA level, this CDR3 is encoded by other sequences in the same sample as well. The V and J genes are TRBV6-1 and TRBJ1-2; 7 bases map to TRBD1. Germline CDR1 and CDR2: MNHNS and SASEGT. CDR3 length: 12 residues. The ends lost 3 bases at V and 6 bases at J; junction bases unmatched: 1. CDR3 nucleotide sequence: TGTGCCAGCAGTGAGCAGGGGGATGGCTACACCTTC. Protein product: CASSEQGDGYTF.

CDR3 sequence reads: CASSLGGTGYRGYTF. CDR3 coding DNA: TGTGCCAGCAGCTTAGGGGGGACAGGGTATAGAGGCTACACCTTC. V gene TRBV7-2 combines with J gene TRBJ1-2; TRBD1 matches at 9 bases. This CDR3 is 15 amino acids long. Germline V CDR1 and CDR2: SGHTA, FQGNSA. Unmatched junction bases numbered 8, after V lost 1 base and J lost 8 bases.

This clone appeared a single time. This chain uses TRBV5-4 with TRBJ1-2, with a weak D call TRBD1 (6 bases). The germline V gene has CDR1 SGHNT and CDR2 YYREEE (reference sequence). The CDR3 contains 15 residues. Trimming stripped 4 bases from V and 2 bases from J, with 15 bases between. In DNA, the CDR3 is TGTGCCAGCAGCCTTGGACAGCGCAACAACTATGGCTACACCTTC. Residues: CASSLGQRNNYGYTF.

The V and J genes are TRBV2 and TRBJ1-2; D unresolved. The V gene's germline CDR1 is SNHLY and CDR2 FYNNEI. CDR3 length equals 12 residues. Deletions cut 6 bases from V and 3 bases from J, with 8 bases between. Written as DNA, the CDR3 is TGTGCCAGCAGGAGGGCAGACTATGGCTACACCTTC. It is translated as CASRRADYGYTF.

The rearrangement joins TRBV5-1 to TRBJ2-2, with D hard to call. The germline CDR1 and CDR2 sequences are SGHRS and YFSETQ. This CDR3 is 14 amino acids long. Deletions cut 3 bases from V and 5 bases from J, with 11 bases between. CDR3 sequence reads: CASSSSHGTGELFF. In nucleotides, the CDR3 is TGCGCCAGCAGCTCTAGTCATGGAACCGGGGAGCTGTTTTTT.

V is TRBV29-1 and J is TRBJ1-2; 10 nucleotides align to TRBD1. The CDR3 has 15 amino acids. J gave up 3 bases and V 3 bases, and 7 bases lay outside the gene matches. Germline assignment: CDR1 SQVTM and CDR2 ANQGSEA. Here the CDR3 reads CSVERFGTGDYGYTF. DNA of the CDR3: TGCAGCGTTGAGAGGTTTGGGACAGGGGACTATGGCTACACCTTC. The variable domain in full, completed from reference TRBV29-1 and TRBJ1-2, reads SAVISQKPSRDICQRGTSLTIQCQVDSQVTMMFWYRQQPGQSLTLIATANQGSEATYESGFVIDKFPISRPNLTFSTLTVSNMSPEDSSIYLCSVERFGTGDYGYTFGSGTRLTVV.

This clone was observed once. V and J are TRBV11-3 and TRBJ1-2, with TRBD1 identical over 7 bases. V was pared by 2 bases and J by 4 bases, with 7 bases of the junction left unmatched. Germline-derived CDR1 and CDR2 are SGHNT and YENEEA. CDR3 size: 15 residues. The CDR3 spells CASSLQGVPPYGYTF. CDR3 sequence (DNA): TGTGCCAGCAGCTTACAGGGGGTGCCACCCTATGGCTACACCTTC.

J is TRBJ1-1 and V is TRBV4-3, with D tentatively TRBD1 (6 bases). Trimming pared 4 bases from V and 4 bases from J, leaving 10 bases between. Germline V gives CDR1 LGHNA, CDR2 YSLEER. The CDR3 contains 13 residues. CDR3 nucleotide sequence: TGCGCCAGCAGCCTCCAACAGGGCACTGAAGCTTTCTTT. Translated, it gives CASSLQQGTEAFF.

The chain combines TRBV3-1 (or the pseudogene TRBV3-2) with TRBJ2-3; the match to TRBD1 covers 7 bases. The germline CDR1 and CDR2 sequences are LGHDT and YNNKEL (reference sequence). The V and J ends lost 4 bases and 4 bases, in that order; junction bases with no gene match: 8. The CDR3 loop spans 15 amino acids. The CDR3 nucleotides read TGTGCCAGCAGCCTAACAGGGGTCCCTCCAGATACGCAGTATTTT. Amino acid sequence: CASSLTGVPPDTQYF.

The chain has TRBV19 and TRBJ1-2; perhaps TRBD1 as D (6 bases). The CDR3 totals 16 residues. The germline gives CDR1 LNHDA, CDR2 SQIVND (reference sequence). Trimming shortened V by 3 bases and J by 4 bases, and 18 bases separated the two germline ends. This CDR3 reads CASSIRASEQGYGYTF. CDR3 sequence (DNA): TGTGCCAGTAGTATTAGGGCCTCCGAACAGGGCTATGGCTACACCTTC. Full variable domain (rest looked up from reference TRBV19 and TRBJ1-2): DGGITQSPKYLFRKEGQNVTLSCEQNLNHDAMYWYRQDPGQGLRLIYYSQIVNDFQKGDIAEGYSVSREKKESFPLTVTSAQKNPTAFYLCASSIRASEQGYGYTFGSGTRLTVV.

The chain combines TRBV5-4 with TRBJ1-6; 8 nucleotides match TRBD1. Germline CDR1 is SGHNT and CDR2 is YYREEE (reference sequence). V gave up 5 bases and J gave up 10 bases; unmatched junction bases: 8. The CDR3 length is 14 residues. In DNA form, the CDR3 reads TGTGCCAGCAGTACCAGGGGGCCGGGGTCACCCCTCCACTTT. Protein product: CASSTRGPGSPLHF.

This clone occurred a few times. The chain carries TRBV5-4 and TRBJ1-2; D is possibly TRBD1 (6 bases). Per the germline V gene, CDR1 is SGHNT and CDR2 is YYREEE (reference sequence). The CDR3 has 13 residues. V was cut by 5 bases and J by 7 bases, with 15 bases left in between. The CDR3 DNA is TGTGCCAGCAGTGGGGGGCAGGGAGTTGGCTACACCTTC. Amino acid sequence: CASSGGQGVGYTF.

V and J are TRBV24-1 and TRBJ1-1, with D tentatively TRBD1 (6 bases). The CDR3 has 13 residues. Trimming cost V 10 bases and J 1 base, with 12 bases left between them. Germline loops: CDR1 KGHDR, CDR2 SFDVKD. The CDR3 DNA reads as TGTGCCACTCGTGGGACATCGAACACTGAAGCTTTCTTT. This sequence encodes CATRGTSNTEAFF.

J is TRBJ2-3 and V is TRBV27, with D hard to call. With 0 bases removed from V and 5 bases from J, the gap between germline ends came to 15 bases. The CDR3 consists of 16 residues. From germline, CDR1 is MNHEY and CDR2 SMNVEV (reference sequence). The CDR3 region is CASSLSPAPFVDTQYF. The CDR3 region has the DNA TGTGCCAGCAGTTTATCCCCGGCCCCGTTTGTAGATACGCAGTATTTT.

This chain connects TRBV5-1 to TRBJ2-7; 11 bases match TRBD1. Germline V gene lookup returns CDR1 SGHRS and CDR2 YFSETQ. The V and J ends lost 4 bases and 2 bases, in that order; junction bases with no gene match: 8. This CDR3 spans 16 amino acids. CDR3 region: CASSIIPGQGAYEQYF. The CDR3 nucleotides read TGCGCCAGCAGCATTATCCCGGGACAGGGGGCCTACGAGCAGTACTTC.

The V call is TRBV3-1 (or the pseudogene TRBV3-2), the J call TRBJ1-6; 7 positions agree with TRBD1. The J segment lost 8 bases and the V segment lost 1 base, leaving 2 bases of the junction unmatched. The CDR3 length is 14 residues. CDR1 LGHDT and CDR2 YNNKEL come from the germline V gene (reference sequence). The CDR3 spells CASSQVRGDSPLHF. CDR3 DNA: TGTGCCAGCAGCCAAGTCAGGGGGGATTCACCCCTCCACTTT.

The V gene is TRBV7-9, the J gene TRBJ2-5; TRBD2 matches at 9 bases. The CDR3 is 13 amino acids. CDR1 and CDR2 (germline): SEHNR, FQNEAQ (reference sequence). With 2 bases clipped from V and 5 bases from J, the junction kept 0 bases outside the gene matches. For the CDR3, the DNA is TGTGCCAGCAGCTTACTAGCGGGGGAGACCCAGTACTTC. The encoded protein is CASSLLAGETQYF.

This clone was seen just once. The chain uses TRBV5-1 and TRBJ1-1, with D unresolved. CDR1 is SGHRS, CDR2 YFSETQ, per germline. This CDR3 contains 16 residues. The V and J ends lost 0 bases and 4 bases respectively, with 16 bases between them. The CDR3 region is CASSLALRTDLTEAFF. For the CDR3, the DNA is TGCGCCAGCAGCTTGGCCCTCCGGACTGATCTCACTGAAGCTTTCTTT. The full variable domain, with the rest looked up from reference TRBV5-1 and TRBJ1-1, is KAGVTQTPRYLIKTRGQQVTLSCSPISGHRSVSWYQQTPGQGLQFLFEYFSETQRNKGNFPGRFSGRQFSNSRSEMNVSTLELGDSALYLCASSLALRTDLTEAFFGQGTRLTVV.

As for this clone: This specimen includes other DNA sequences encoding the same CDR3. The V and J genes are TRBV5-4 and TRBJ1-2, with D possibly matching TRBD1 (5 bases). V was cut by 4 bases and J by 6 bases, with 19 bases left in between. CDR1 and CDR2 from the germline V gene are SGHNT and YYREEE (reference sequence). This CDR3 comprises 15 residues. CDR3 sequence reads: CASSREMRDGNGYTF. CDR3 nucleotides: TGTGCCAGCAGCCGGGAAATGAGGGACGGAAATGGCTACACCTTC.

The chain joins TRBV18 to TRBJ2-5, with D tentatively TRBD1 (6 bases). In germline, CDR1 is KGHSH, CDR2 LQKENI. The CDR3 runs 14 residues. The ends were cut back, 4 bases at V and 5 bases at J, with 14 bases in the middle. CDR3 DNA: TGTGCCAGCTCACTTTCACAGGGTGAGGAGACCCAGTACTTC. As protein: CASSLSQGEETQYF. Using reference TRBV18 and TRBJ2-5 for the parts outside the CDR3, the full variable domain is NAGVMQNPRHLVRRRGQEARLRCSPMKGHSHVYWYRQLPEEGLKFMVYLQKENIIDESGMPKERFSAEFPKEGPSILRIQQVVRGDSAAYFCASSLSQGEETQYFGPGTRLLVL.

The chain employs TRBV5-6 and TRBJ1-5, with 8 bases matching TRBD1. The ends lost 3 bases at V and 5 bases at J; junction bases unmatched: 1. Germline V gene sequence: CDR1 SGHDT, CDR2 YYEEEE. This CDR3 spans 13 amino acids. The CDR3 is CASSSTGDQPQHF. The CDR3 region has the DNA TGTGCCAGCAGCTCGACAGGGGATCAGCCCCAGCATTTT.

The chain is built from TRBV3-1 (or the pseudogene TRBV3-2) and TRBJ1-1, with D hard to call. V lost 0 bases and J 1 base, leaving 9 bases between the germline ends. This CDR3 has 15 amino acids. CDR1 is LGHDT and CDR2 is YNNKEL in the germline V gene (reference sequence). CDR3 residues: CASSQEGAGNTEAFF. CDR3 sequence (DNA): TGTGCCAGCAGCCAAGAGGGTGCGGGGAACACTGAAGCTTTCTTT.

The rearrangement joins TRBV20-1 to TRBJ1-2; TRBD1 agrees at 9 bases. V lost 3 bases, J lost 6 bases, and 5 bases stayed unmatched. Looked up from germline, CDR1 is DFQATT and CDR2 is SNEGSKA (reference sequence). This CDR3 contains 13 residues. CDR3 sequence reads: CSASEQGADGYTF. Written as DNA, the CDR3 is TGCAGTGCTAGTGAACAGGGGGCGGATGGCTACACCTTC.

This chain joins TRBV5-1 and TRBJ2-1; the match to TRBD1 covers 11 bases. J lost 0 bases, V lost 7 bases, and 9 bases had no gene match. CDR1 and CDR2 (germline): SGHRS, YFSETQ. This CDR3 comprises 17 residues. CDR3 coding DNA: TGCGCCAGCGGCAGGACAGGGGGCCAAAGCTCCTACAATGAGCAGTTCTTC. Translating gives CASGRTGGQSSYNEQFF.

A few counts support this clone. The chain carries TRBV7-2 and TRBJ1-5, with unresolved D. This CDR3 is built from 13 residues. Trimming shortened V by 2 bases and J by 5 bases, and 7 bases separated the two germline ends. Germline V CDR1 and CDR2: SGHTA, FQGNSA. The CDR3 here is CASSLIQDQPQHF. The DNA for the CDR3 is TGTGCCAGCAGCTTAATCCAGGATCAGCCCCAGCATTTT.